This is a list of T cell receptor beta chains from one sample in a study of blood T cell repertoires in COVID-19. Using immunoSEQ multiplex PCR, the repertoire was profiled, and TCRdb retains in-frame clones only, with some absent. The repertoire holds 150,000 or so clones, roughly nine tenths seen once, with about 4% in the top ten. The sample was PBMCs or T cells enriched from blood (not recorded which). The receptors here all came from a woman between 40 and 55 years old who had been exposed to COVID-19. Both conserved end residues are part of each CDR3. D genes are given only for firm matches. Part of the rows lack a size; the others show once, few, many or a class for expanded clones.

cdr3_length d_call clone_size j_call v_call cdr3_aa cdr3_nt
18 TRBD1 - TRBJ1-4 TRBV19 CASSIREGRGRTNEKLFF TGTGCCAGTAGTATCCGGGAAGGCAGGGGGCGTACTAATGAAAAACTGTTTTTT
14 TRBD2 - TRBJ2-2 TRBV11-1 CASSLGRVRGELFF TGTGCCAGCAGCTTGGGGAGGGTCCGCGGGGAGCTGTTTTTT
16 - - TRBJ2-3 TRBV23-1 CASSLDRDISTDTQYF TGCGCCAGCAGTCTAGACCGGGACATTAGCACAGATACGCAGTATTTT
17 TRBD2 few TRBJ2-7 TRBV4-3 CASSQDRFAGVMDEQYF TGCGCCAGCAGCCAAGATAGATTCGCGGGAGTAATGGACGAGCAGTACTTC
16 TRBD1 - TRBJ2-7 TRBV18 CASSQDTGQGWYEQYF TGTGCCAGCTCACAAGATACGGGACAGGGCTGGTACGAGCAGTACTTC
14 - - TRBJ2-7 TRBV19 CASSARQGGYEQYF TGTGCCAGTAGTGCCCGACAGGGAGGCTACGAGCAGTACTTC
15 - - TRBJ1-3 TRBV6-5 CAIQDRTSSGNTIYF TGTGCCATCCAGGACAGAACCAGCTCTGGAAACACCATATATTTT
14 - - TRBJ1-1 TRBV27 CASSQHRVNTEAFF TGTGCCAGCAGCCAGCACAGGGTAAACACTGAAGCTTTCTTT
14 TRBD1 - TRBJ1-1 TRBV7-9 CASSDDRVANRAFF TGTGCCAGCAGCGACGACAGGGTGGCCAATCGAGCTTTCTTT
17 - - TRBJ2-1 TRBV10-1 CASSSGLSGFSYNEQFF TGCGCCAGCAGCTCAGGTTTATCGGGATTCTCCTACAATGAGCAGTTCTTC
13 - - TRBJ1-2 TRBV29-1 CSVNTGFRYGYTF TGCAGCGTCAATACAGGGTTCCGGTATGGCTACACCTTC
14 - - TRBJ1-1 TRBV7-9 CASRSYAAGTEAFF TGTGCCAGCAGGAGTTATGCGGCGGGCACTGAAGCTTTCTTT
14 - - TRBJ1-6 TRBV14 CASSQGQFNSPLHF TGTGCCAGCAGCCAAGGACAGTTTAATTCACCCCTCCACTTT
14 TRBD1 - TRBJ1-4 TRBV29-1 CSVGRQGLGEKLFF TGCAGCGTTGGACGACAGGGGTTGGGTGAAAAACTGTTTTTT
14 - - TRBJ2-7 TRBV25-1 CASGEAGLSYEQYF TGTGCCAGCGGGGAGGCGGGCCTCTCCTACGAGCAGTACTTC